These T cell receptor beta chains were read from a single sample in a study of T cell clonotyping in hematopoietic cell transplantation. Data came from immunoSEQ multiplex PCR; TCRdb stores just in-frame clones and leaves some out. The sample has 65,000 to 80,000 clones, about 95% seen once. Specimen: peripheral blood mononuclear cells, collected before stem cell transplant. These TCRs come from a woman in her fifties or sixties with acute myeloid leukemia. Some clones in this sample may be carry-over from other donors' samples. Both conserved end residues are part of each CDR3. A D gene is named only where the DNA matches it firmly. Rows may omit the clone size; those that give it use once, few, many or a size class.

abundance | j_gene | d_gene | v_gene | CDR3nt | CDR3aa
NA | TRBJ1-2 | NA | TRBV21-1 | TGTGCCAGCAGCAATCGGTATGGCTACACCTTC | CASSNRYGYTF
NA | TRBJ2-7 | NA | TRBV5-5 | TGTGCCAGCAGCTTGTTCAGGTCCTACGAGCAGTACTTC | CASSLFRSYEQYF
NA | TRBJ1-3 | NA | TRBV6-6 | TGTGCCAGCAGTGCCAAGTTGGGCTCTGGAAACACCATATATTTT | CASSAKLGSGNTIYF
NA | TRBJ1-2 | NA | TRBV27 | TGTGCCAGCAGGAGGGAGCATCCTCCCTATGGCTACACCTTC | CASRREHPPYGYTF
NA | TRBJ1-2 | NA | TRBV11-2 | TGTGCCAGCAGCTTAGATAATTTCAGCTATGGCTACACCTTC | CASSLDNFSYGYTF
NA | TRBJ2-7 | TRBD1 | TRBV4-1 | TGCGCCAGCAGCCAAGTCGGAACAGGGGGCTACGAGCAGTACTTC | CASSQVGTGGYEQYF
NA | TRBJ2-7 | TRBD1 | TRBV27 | TGTGCCAGCAGTTTGGGACAGGAGTACGAGCAGTACTTC | CASSLGQEYEQYF
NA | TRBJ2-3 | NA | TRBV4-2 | TGTGCCAGCAGCCAAGTAGGGAGGGGGCCAGATACGCAGTATTTT | CASSQVGRGPDTQYF
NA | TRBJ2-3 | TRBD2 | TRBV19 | TGTGCCAGATTGGGGAGACTAGCGGGAGGACTACACTATTCCACAGATACGCAGTATTTT | CARLGRLAGGLHYSTDTQYF
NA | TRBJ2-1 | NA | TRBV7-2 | TGTGCCAGCAGCTTAGGTCGACTAGTCGGCAGCAATGAGCAGTTCTTC | CASSLGRLVGSNEQFF
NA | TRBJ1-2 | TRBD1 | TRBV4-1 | TGCGCCAGCAGTCAGACAGGGGGCACTAACTATGGCTACACCTTC | CASSQTGGTNYGYTF
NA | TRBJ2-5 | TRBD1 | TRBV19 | TGTGCCAGTAGTATTCTACAGGGGGAACAAGAGACCCAGTACTTC | CASSILQGEQETQYF
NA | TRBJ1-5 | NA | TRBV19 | TGTGCCAGTAGACCGACAGATTATAGCAATCAGCCCCAGCATTTT | CASRPTDYSNQPQHF
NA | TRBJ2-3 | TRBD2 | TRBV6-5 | TGTGCCAGCAGTACCGGGGGGAGGGATACGCAGTATTTT | CASSTGGRDTQYF
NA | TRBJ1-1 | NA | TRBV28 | TGTGCCAGCAGCCCCGACGGTTACACTGAAGCTTTCTTT | CASSPDGYTEAFF
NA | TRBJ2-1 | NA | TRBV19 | TGTGCCAGTAGTATAGTAGCGCGTGAGCAGTTCTTC | CASSIVAREQFF
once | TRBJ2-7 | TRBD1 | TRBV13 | TGTGCCAGCAGTCCAGGGGGAATGAGCTACGAGCAGTACTTC | CASSPGGMSYEQYF
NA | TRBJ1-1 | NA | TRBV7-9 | TGTGCCAGCTCGACAGCGATAAACACTGAAGCTTTCTTT | CASSTAINTEAFF
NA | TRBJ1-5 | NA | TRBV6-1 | TGTGCCAGCAGTGTGGGACAGCCCCAGCATTTT | CASSVGQPQHF
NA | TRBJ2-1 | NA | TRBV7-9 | TGTGCCAGCCGAGGTCTAGCGAGCTCCTACAATGAGCAGTTCTTC | CASRGLASSYNEQFF
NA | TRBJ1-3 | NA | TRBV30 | TGTGCCTGGAGACCCCCAGGGTCTGGAAACACCATATATTTT | CAWRPPGSGNTIYF
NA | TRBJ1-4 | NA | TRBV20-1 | TGCAGTGCCCAACCCCGGGAAAAACTGTTTTTT | CSAQPREKLFF
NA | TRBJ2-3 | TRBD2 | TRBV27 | TGTGCCAGCAGGCCTAGCGGCCCCTTCACAGATACGCAGTATTTT | CASRPSGPFTDTQYF
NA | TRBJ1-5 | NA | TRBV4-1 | TGCGCCAGCAGCCAAGCGTGGACTGGGAGCAATCAGCCCCAGCATTTT | CASSQAWTGSNQPQHF
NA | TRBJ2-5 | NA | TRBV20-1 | TGCAGTGCTAGATCAGGGGAGACCCAGTACTTC | CSARSGETQYF
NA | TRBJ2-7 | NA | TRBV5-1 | TGCGCCAGTAGAGATGGCTACGAGCAGTACTTC | CASRDGYEQYF
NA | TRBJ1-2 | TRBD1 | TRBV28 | TGTGCCAGCAGTTTGGGGCAGGGGGCCTATGGCTACACCTTC | CASSLGQGAYGYTF
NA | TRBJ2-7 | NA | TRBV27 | TGTGCCAGCAGTGTAAATAGGATGACGACCCACGAGCAGTACTTC | CASSVNRMTTHEQYF
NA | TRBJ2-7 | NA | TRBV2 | TGTGCCAGCATGGAATTCGAGCAGTACTTC | CASMEFEQYF
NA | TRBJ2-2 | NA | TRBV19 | TGTGCCAGTAGCCAGAACCTGGGCGCGGGAACCGGGGAGCTGTTTTTT | CASSQNLGAGTGELFF
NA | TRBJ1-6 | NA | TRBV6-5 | TGTGCCAGCAAGGTCGGACAGTCTAATTCACCCCTCCACTTT | CASKVGQSNSPLHF
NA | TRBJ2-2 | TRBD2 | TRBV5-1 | TGCGCCAGCAGCCCAACTAGCGGGAGGTTTGCCGGGGAGCTGTTTTTT | CASSPTSGRFAGELFF
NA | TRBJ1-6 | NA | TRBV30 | TGTGCCTGGAGTTCCGGGCAGGGGATTCATAATTCACCCCTCCACTTT | CAWSSGQGIHNSPLHF
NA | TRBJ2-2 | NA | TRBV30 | TGTGCCTGGAGTGTCACGAACACCGGGGAGCTGTTTTTT | CAWSVTNTGELFF
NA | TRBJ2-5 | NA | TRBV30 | TGTGCCTGGAGTGTACTCCCAGAGACCCAGTACTTC | CAWSVLPETQYF
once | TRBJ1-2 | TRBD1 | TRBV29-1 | TGCAGCGTTCCAAAACAGGGGACGGCTGGGGGCTATGGCTACACCTTC | CSVPKQGTAGGYGYTF
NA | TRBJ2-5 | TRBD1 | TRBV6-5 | TGTGCCAGCAGGACAGGGGGCGTAGGGGAGACCCAGTACTTC | CASRTGGVGETQYF
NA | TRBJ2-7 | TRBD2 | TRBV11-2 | TGTGCCAGCAGCTTAGATCTGGGGAGCGGGAATTTCTACGAGCAGTACTTC | CASSLDLGSGNFYEQYF
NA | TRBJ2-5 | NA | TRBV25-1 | TGTGCCAGCAGTGAGCCGGGACCGTTAGAGACCCAGTACTTC | CASSEPGPLETQYF
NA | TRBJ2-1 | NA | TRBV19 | TGTGCCAGTAGTGGGCAACGGAATGAGCAGTTCTTC | CASSGQRNEQFF
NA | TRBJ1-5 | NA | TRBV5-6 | TGTGCCAGCAGCGGGAGCAATCAGCCCCAGCATTTT | CASSGSNQPQHF
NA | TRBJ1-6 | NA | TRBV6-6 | TGTGCCAGCAGTGACCCCCGGGATCTAGCACCCCTCCACTTT | CASSDPRDLAPLHF
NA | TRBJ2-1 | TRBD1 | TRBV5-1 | TGCGCCAGCAGCTGGGGACAGTACAATGAGCAGTTCTTC | CASSWGQYNEQFF
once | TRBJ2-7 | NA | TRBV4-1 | TGCGCCAGCAGCCAAGTGGGGGGGCGGAAGTTAGAGCAGTACTTC | CASSQVGGRKLEQYF
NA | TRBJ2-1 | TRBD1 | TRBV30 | TGTGCCTGGAGTCGGGACAGGTTGGATGAGCAGTTCTTC | CAWSRDRLDEQFF
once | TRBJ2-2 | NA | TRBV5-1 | TGCGCCAGCAGCTTGCTCGGGACGGCAGAGCCGGCCGGGGAGCTGTTTTTT | CASSLLGTAEPAGELFF
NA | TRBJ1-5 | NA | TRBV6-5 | TGTGCCACCAGGAGGGATAGCAATCAGCCCCAGCATTTT | CATRRDSNQPQHF
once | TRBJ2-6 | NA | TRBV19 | TGTGCCAGTACCCCATCTGGGGCCAACGTCCTGACTTTC | CASTPSGANVLTF
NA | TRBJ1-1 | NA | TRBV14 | TGTGCCAGCAGCCAAGATAACCCATTGAACACTGAAGCTTTCTTT | CASSQDNPLNTEAFF
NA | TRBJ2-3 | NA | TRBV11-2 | TGTGCCAGCAGCTTAAAGACGTTCACAGATACGCAGTATTTT | CASSLKTFTDTQYF
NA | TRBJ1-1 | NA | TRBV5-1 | TGCGCCAGCAGCTTGGCTCAGGGAGGGACCACTGAAGCTTTCTTT | CASSLAQGGTTEAFF